This TCR beta chain was sequenced during a study of T-cell reconstitution after alpha-beta-depleted transplantation in children (dated by TCRdb to the mid-2010s). Turning to the overall study: Using TCR repertoire profiling, the study quantitatively followed how T-cell immune reconstitution unfolded in children after TCRalphabeta/CD19-depleted allogeneic hematopoietic cell transplantation. The research as a whole found: Hyperexpanded clone frequencies declined over subsequent months; after one year, T-cell counts and TCRbeta diversity were mostly attributed to newly produced T cells. The high TCRbeta diversity at day 60 in some patients was ascribed to recipient T cells and intrathymic progenitors that had survived conditioning. Apparently early alphabetaT-cell count recovery about two months after transplant reportedly relied on only several hundred rapidly expanded clones derived from non-depleted graft cells.

Libraries were made using PCR. The listed sequencing device is Illumina HiSeq 2500. TCR library preparation used molecular barcoding, with unique molecular identifiers applied to normalize quantification of the TCRbeta repertoire. TCRdb ran its own pipeline on the public reads, namely fastp trimming at Q25 and MiXCR clone calling, and kept in-frame beta chains. Every CDR3 protein is listed once, alongside the most common genes and DNA of its rows. Across this sample there are roughly 790,000 distinct CDR3 sequences, with about 15% seen only once. The ten largest clones represent about 4.6% of the sample. Read against the paper, the sample's treatment or condition label means: allogeneic hematopoietic cell transplantation with graft depleted of TCRalphabeta T cells and CD19 B cells. The transplant recipients were children given TCRalphabeta/CD19-depleted allogeneic hematopoietic cell grafts. From the cysteine up to the phenylalanine, the CDR3 has a length of 15 residues. Just CDR3 DNA is preserved here, 45 bases in frame from base 1. Trimming leaves V shorter by 0 bases and J shorter by 5 bases, with the junction holding 4 bases beyond the gene matches. CDR1 and CDR2, looked up from the germline V gene, are SGHRS and YFSETQ.

This clonotype was found a few times. This clone's antigen is unknown. No base quality information exists; no much larger clone differs at one position. This sequence uses TRBV5-1 and TRBJ2-1; TRBD1 fits 8 bases in the junction. The material was PBMCs, mostly from graft donor cells, obtained 360 days after TCRalphabeta/CD19-depleted stem cell transplant. This receptor was identified in a male patient aged 10 to 17 who had a stem cell transplant for acute lymphoblastic leukemia, so the T cells may come from the graft donor. The CDR3 here reads CASSLVGDRNNEQFF. The DNA is as follows: TGCGCCAGCAGCTTGGTGGGGGACAGGAACAATGAGCAGTTCTTC.